Following are 15 T cell receptor beta chains from one sample sequenced in a study of tumor-infiltrating lymphocytes in primary liver carcinoma. Total RNA amounting to 500 ng was the source from which TCR beta cDNA was made with a constant-region primer. Slightly modified ARM-PCR, run as three nested multiplex PCR rounds, produced the TCR beta libraries. A C-beta reverse primer was combined with TRBV1-TRBV30 forward primers in the first two PCR rounds, and each round had around 11 cycles. A single record per CDR3 protein comes from TCRdb applying MiXCR to the multiplex PCR reads. The sample lists about 59,000 distinct CDR3 sequences; about three quarters were seen once. Scientists recovered RNA and DNA together from approximately 20-30 mg of unsorted bulk tissue. The sample consisted of liver tumor tissue from sampling region 2. Indicated subset: tumor region T2, inferior pole. These receptors originate from a man aged 40-49 years with primary liver carcinoma and hepatitis B virus infection.

The chain joins TRBV6-2 or TRBV6-3 to TRBJ2-5; the D gene is possibly TRBD1 (6 bases). Trimming left V 5 bases short and J 2 bases short, with 15 bases between. The CDR3 covers 15 residues. Per the germline V gene, CDR1 is MNHEY and CDR2 is SVGEGT. The CDR3 DNA follows: TGTGCCAGCAGTCCGGAACAGGGATGGCAAGAGACCCAGTACTTC. Its translation is CASSPEQGWQETQYF.

As for this clonotype: A junction end diverges from the germline sequence, so it may reflect a read error. J is TRBJ1-1 and V is TRBV11-2, with 8 nucleotides matching TRBD1. Germline lookup yields CDR1 SGHAT and CDR2 FQNNGV. The CDR3 is made up of 16 amino acids. CDR3 loop: CASSLSRGLVNTEAFF. The CDR3 bases are TGTGCCAGCAGCCTATCCAGGGGGCTGGTGAATACTGAAGCTTTCTTT.

Points on this clonotype: One junction end disagrees with the germline gene, perhaps due to a read error. The chain has TRBV4-3 and TRBJ2-2; tentatively, D is TRBD2 (5 bases). From germline, CDR1 is LGHNA and CDR2 YSLEER. The CDR3 spans 14 residues. DNA for the CDR3: TGCGCCAGCAGCCAAACATCGAACACCGGGGTGCTGTTTTTT. This sequence encodes CASSQTSNTGVLFF.

As regards this clonotype: At one end the junction does not follow the germline gene, possibly because of a read error. This chain uses TRBV7-9 with TRBJ2-1; D call uncertain. Germline V gives CDR1 SEHNR, CDR2 FQNEAQ (reference sequence). This CDR3 is built from 15 residues. The CDR3 reads CASRILKVSYNEQFF. The CDR3 coding sequence is TGTGCCAGCAGGATACTAAAGGTATCCTACAATGAACAGTTCTTC.

A word on this clonotype: No conserved phenylalanine or tryptophan is present at the end of the CDR3, so a read error is the likely explanation. No DNA is shown, since the ends of the CDR3 on it are uncertain; the CDR3 is the one TCRdb lists. The gene calls are TRBV6-5 and TRBJ1-6; the tabulated D call, TRBD1, remains unverified against the DNA. In germline, CDR1 is MNHEY, CDR2 SVGAGI. The CDR3 spans 15 residues, counting both ends. CDR3 region: CASRHRGVNNSPFHL.

In the case of this clonotype: The germline gene is not matched at one end of the junction; a read error may be the cause. The chain has TRBV4-3 and TRBJ2-1, with D uncertain. The CDR3 covers 15 residues. The germline V gene has CDR1 LGHNA and CDR2 YSLEER. The CDR3 bases are TGTGCCAGCAGCCAAGAACTCGGCCTGAAGTATGAGCAGTTCTTC. Protein product: CASSQELGLKYEQFF.

About this clonotype itself: The junction does not match germline at one end; this may be a read error. V gene TRBV11-2 combines with J gene TRBJ1-1; weak D call: TRBD1 (5 bases). CDR1 and CDR2 from the germline V gene are SGHAT and FQNNGV. This CDR3 spans 16 amino acids. In DNA form, the CDR3 reads TGTGCCAGCAGCTCATCCGGGGGGTTGGTGAACACTGAATCTTTCTTT. Amino acids: CASSSSGGLVNTESFF.

The rearrangement uses TRBV10-3 and TRBJ2-3; D is possibly TRBD2 (5 bases). CDR1 is ENHRY, CDR2 SYGVKD, per germline. CDR3 length equals 14 residues. Trimming removed 2 bases from V and 0 bases from J, with 6 bases in between. The chain's CDR3 is CAISESGSTDTQYF. The CDR3 coding sequence is TGTGCCATCAGTGAGAGCGGCAGCACAGATACGCAGTATTTT.

On this clonotype itself: A much larger clone lies a single base off, so this may be a read error. The chain joins TRBV29-1 to TRBJ2-7; D gene uncertain. Trimming pared 7 bases from V and 2 bases from J, leaving 12 bases between. CDR3 size: 12 residues. Per germline, CDR1 SQVTM and CDR2 ANQGSEA. CDR3 DNA: TGCAGCGGAGGATACGGTGCCTACGAGCAGTACTTC. This translates into CSGGYGAYEQYF.

A remark on this clonotype: With a much larger clone just one base away, this may be a read error. V usage is TRBV5-1 and J usage is TRBJ1-4; TRBD1 might be the D (6 bases). The CDR3 is 15 residues long. In germline, CDR1 is SGHRS, CDR2 YFSETQ. CDR3 residues: CVSRPQRGTNEKLFF. The CDR3 DNA reads as TGCGTCAGCAGACCACAAAGGGGGACTAATGAAAAACTGTTTTTT.

This clonotype was detected ten times or more. Relative to the germline gene, one junction end is altered; a read error may explain this. The V call is TRBV6-2 or TRBV6-3, the J call TRBJ2-7; no clear D gene. This CDR3 is 13 amino acids long. CDR1 MNHEY and CDR2 SVGEGT come from the germline V gene. The CDR3 DNA sequence: TGTGCCTGCAGTCCAAGAATTTTATACGAGCAGTACTTC. It encodes CACSPRILYEQYF.

A word on this clonotype: Lacking the conserved final phenylalanine or tryptophan, this CDR3 likely reflects a read error. The chain has TRBV6-5 and TRBJ1-1; D is unresolved. In germline, CDR1 is MNHEY, CDR2 SVGAGI. V lost 5 bases and J 6 bases, leaving 16 bases between the germline ends. The CDR3 covers 14 residues. In DNA, the CDR3 is TGTGCCAGCAGTACTCCAAGGTTTAACTCTGAAGCTTTCTAT. It codes for CASSTPRFNSEAFY.

A remark on this clonotype: A much larger clone differs from this one at a single base, so this may be a read error. The chain combines TRBV11-3 with TRBJ2-1; possible D gene TRBD2, 5 bases. CDR3 size: 15 residues. Germline CDR1 reads SGHNT; CDR2 reads YENEEA. CDR3 nucleotide sequence: TGTGCCAGCAGCCTACAAAGCGGAGGTTTCAATGAGCAGTTATTC. Translating it yields CASSLQSGGFNEQLF.

This clonotype was observed a few times. Sequence at one end of the junction differs from germline and may be a read error. This chain connects TRBV29-1 to TRBJ1-1; D possibly corresponds to TRBD1 (5 bases). Per germline, CDR1 SQVTM and CDR2 ANQGSEA. The CDR3 extends over 13 amino acids. CDR3 region: CSVGGGTNTEAFF. The CDR3 bases are TGCAGCGTTGGGGGGGGAACGAACACCGAAGCTTTCTTT.

Ten or more counts support this clonotype. The rearrangement uses TRBV29-1 and TRBJ2-7, with D unresolved. V lost 7 bases to trimming and J lost 5 bases, with 15 bases between them. CDR3 length: 12 amino acids. The germline CDR1 and CDR2 sequences are SQVTM and ANQGSEA. In DNA, the CDR3 is TGCAGCGCGGGTTGGGGTAATCACGAGCAGTACTTC. Its protein product is CSAGWGNHEQYF.